This TCR beta chain was retrieved from a study of blood T cell repertoires in COVID-19. Method: immunoSEQ multiplex PCR; TCRdb's copy keeps in-frame clones and lacks some. Of roughly 65,000 clones in the sample, about nine tenths are singletons; the top ten hold about 12%. Germline assignment: CDR1 MNHEY and CDR2 SVGAGI. There are 14 residues in the CDR3. V lost 5 bases and J lost 0, with 7 bases in between. This sequence was found in a woman between 55 and 75 years old with acute or convalescent COVID-19. The source material was peripheral blood. The chain uses TRBV6-5 and TRBJ1-4; D is unclear. CDR3 in amino acids: CASSTMATNEKLFF. In DNA, the CDR3 is TGTGCCAGCAGTACAATGGCAACTAATGAAAAACTGTTTTTT.